One and the same sample provided the 8 T cell receptor beta chains below, sequenced in a study of beta chain features in type 1 diabetes (dated by TCRdb to 2016 to 2019). What the work shows at the level of the full study, not this receptor alone: Type 1 diabetes patients showed a moderate but significant shortening of TCRB CDR3 length in all four CD4+ subsets.

Libraries were built with the immunoSEQ multiplex PCR assay. The entire amount of isolated RNA was reverse transcribed using the High Capacity cDNA Reverse Transcription Kit, so the sequenced TCRB transcripts were expressed ones. TCRdb limited this immuneACCESS table to in-frame rearrangements with V and J called. A share of clones is missing; checked studies link under half to unresolved V genes, and the rest is unexplained. Present in this sample are 150,000 to 180,000 clones, around 10% of which were seen just once. The top ten hold under 0.55% of the sample. Which antigens these TCRs recognize remains unknown. The sequenced material came from central memory CD4+ T cells from blood. These receptors all come from a man younger than 40 with type 1 diabetes.

V and J are TRBV5-1 and TRBJ2-1, with 8 bases fitting TRBD2. V trimming: 6 bases; J trimming: 2 bases; junction bases outside the gene matches: 4. There are 14 residues in the CDR3. Germline V lookup: CDR1 SGHRS, CDR2 YFSETQ. The CDR3 nucleotides read TGCGCCAGCACAGCGGGAGAAACCTACAATGAGCAGTTCTTC. This gives the protein CASTAGETYNEQFF.

The table lists this clone with a few counts. At the DNA level, this CDR3 is encoded by other sequences in the same sample as well. The chain is built from TRBV7-9 and TRBJ1-1; 8 bases are a match to TRBD1. The trim removed 6 bases at V and 0 bases at J, leaving 3 bases unmatched. The CDR3 length is 14 residues. Germline V gene sequence: CDR1 SEHNR, CDR2 FQNEAQ (reference sequence). The CDR3 DNA follows: TGTGCCAGCAGTCGACAGGGGATGAACACTGAAGCTTTCTTT. This sequence encodes CASSRQGMNTEAFF.

The CDR3 spells CASSAGLAGTGNEQFF. In nucleotides, the CDR3 is TGTGCCAGCTCAGCCGGACTAGCGGGGACCGGCAATGAGCAGTTCTTC. The V call is TRBV18, the J call TRBJ2-1, with 12 bases matching TRBD2. This CDR3 region has 16 residues. Germline V gene lookup returns CDR1 KGHSH and CDR2 LQKENI. The V and J ends lost 5 bases and 6 bases, in that order; junction bases with no gene match: 8.

The rearrangement uses TRBV4-2 and TRBJ2-3, with 7 bases matching TRBD1. V was pared by 1 base and J by 4 bases, with 11 bases of the junction left unmatched. CDR1 and CDR2 from the germline V gene are LGHNA and YNFKEQ. The CDR3 is made up of 17 amino acids. Written as DNA, the CDR3 is TGTGCCAGCAGCCAAGTAGGTACGGGACAGACCTCAGATACGCAGTATTTT. Protein sequence: CASSQVGTGQTSDTQYF.

The table lists this clone with a count of one. J is TRBJ2-3 and V is TRBV5-6, with D maybe TRBD2 (5 bases). Germline CDR1 reads SGHDT; CDR2 reads YYEEEE. The CDR3 spans 14 residues. Trimming left V 4 bases short and J 5 bases short, with 14 bases between. CDR3 DNA: TGTGCCAGCAGCCGGGCTCGGGGTCTAGATACGCAGTATTTT. As protein: CASSRARGLDTQYF.

This sequence joins TRBV5-1 and TRBJ2-5; TRBD1 matches at 10 bases. Germline assignment: CDR1 SGHRS and CDR2 YFSETQ. This CDR3 is built from 16 residues. J lost 3 bases, V lost 1 base, and 6 bases had no gene match. The CDR3 sequence is CASSLSVTGGEETQYF. The DNA of the CDR3 is TGCGCCAGCAGCTTGTCCGTGACAGGGGGCGAAGAGACCCAGTACTTC.

This clone was detected a few times. The rearrangement links TRBV2 to TRBJ2-7, with 9 bases lining up with TRBD1. Germline CDR1 SNHLY, CDR2 FYNNEI. This CDR3 has 13 residues. J lost 7 bases, V lost 6 bases, and 7 bases had no gene match. CDR3 residues: CASSQQGAGEQYF. In nucleotides, the CDR3 is TGTGCCAGCAGCCAACAGGGGGCGGGGGAGCAGTACTTC.

The sample holds a few counts of this clone. The rearrangement links TRBV27 to TRBJ2-7; perhaps TRBD1 as D (7 bases). Between the trimmed V and J ends, which lost 2 bases and 4 bases, there was a span of 9 bases. Germline CDR1 reads MNHEY; CDR2 reads SMNVEV (reference sequence). This CDR3 comprises 13 residues. The CDR3 nucleotides are TGTGCCAGCAGTTTACAGGGGGGTTACGAGCAGTACTTC. Protein: CASSLQGGYEQYF.